The 17 T cell receptor beta chains below all came from one sample that was sequenced in a study of blood T cell repertoires in COVID-19. Assay: immunoSEQ multiplex PCR; the TCRdb copy retains only in-frame clones and omits some. The table shows some 200,000 clones, with 65% to 90% occurring only once. Source material: PBMCs or T cells enriched from blood (not recorded which). These receptors came from a man in his forties or fifties who had recovered from COVID-19.

The rearrangement uses TRBV7-8 and TRBJ1-6; 7 bases map to TRBD1. The junction had 5 bases not matched to a gene; V was cut back by 5 bases and J by 7 bases. The CDR3 totals 14 residues. Germline V lookup: CDR1 SGHVS, CDR2 FQNEAQ. CDR3 sequence reads: CASSPWDSNSPLHF. The CDR3 DNA reads TGTGCCAGCAGCCCCTGGGACAGCAATTCACCCCTCCACTTT.

The chain carries TRBV5-1 and TRBJ1-5, with D unresolved. CDR3 length: 13 residues. Trimming removed 4 bases from V and 1 base from J, with 6 bases in between. CDR1 is SGHRS and CDR2 is YFSETQ in the germline V gene. CDR3 DNA sequence: TGCGCCAGCAGCCGGGAGAGCAATCAGCCCCAGCATTTT. It translates to CASSRESNQPQHF.

This chain joins TRBV30 and TRBJ2-5, with 8 nucleotides matching TRBD1. Germline values: CDR1 GTSNPN, CDR2 SVGIG (reference sequence). This CDR3 has 17 residues. Unmatched junction bases numbered 17, after V lost 0 bases and J lost 8 bases. The CDR3 sequence: CAWSVLGDRQQDQTQYF. CDR3 DNA: TGTGCCTGGAGTGTACTAGGGGACAGGCAACAGGATCAAACCCAGTACTTC.

Only one count was recorded for this clone. The CDR3 loop reads CASSLRQGSYTF. The CDR3 coding sequence is TGTGCCAGCAGCCTGCGACAGGGGAGCTACACCTTC. The chain joins TRBV3-1 (or the pseudogene TRBV3-2) to TRBJ1-2, with TRBD1 matching 8 bases. The CDR3 is 12 residues long. Germline trimming cut 4 bases from V and 9 bases from J; bases unmatched to any gene: 4. The germline V gene has CDR1 LGHDT and CDR2 YNNKEL (reference sequence).

V and J are TRBV19 and TRBJ2-7; TRBD1 aligns across 8 bases. CDR3 length: 16 amino acids. Germline CDR1 reads LNHDA; CDR2 reads SQIVND (reference sequence). Trimming took 8 bases from V and 0 from J; bases not matched to a gene: 12. The CDR3 coding sequence is TGTGCCAGTCGTCGAGGATCCGGGACAGGCTCCTACGAGCAGTACTTC. Amino acids: CASRRGSGTGSYEQYF.

The J gene is TRBJ2-1, the V gene TRBV24-1, with TRBD2 identical over 9 bases. CDR3 length: 15 residues. The V gene end was trimmed by 5 bases and the J gene end by 4 bases; junction bases not matched to a gene: 5. Germline CDR1 and CDR2: KGHDR and SFDVKD. This CDR3 reads CATSGGLAGYNEQFF. CDR3 coding DNA: TGTGCCACCAGTGGAGGGCTAGCGGGGTACAATGAGCAGTTCTTC.

This chain connects TRBV24-1 to TRBJ1-5, with TRBD1 identical over 10 bases. Germline V gene data show CDR1 as KGHDR and CDR2 as SFDVKD. The V gene end was trimmed by 1 base and the J gene end by 0 bases; junction bases not matched to a gene: 8. This CDR3 contains 19 residues. The CDR3 DNA reads TGTGCCACCAGTGATTTCCGGACAGGGGGTCGATATAGCAATCAGCCCCAGCATTTT. Encoded protein: CATSDFRTGGRYSNQPQHF.

J is TRBJ1-1 and V is TRBV7-2; 11 positions agree with TRBD1. J gave up 8 bases and V 3 bases, and 8 bases lay outside the gene matches. Germline V gene sequence: CDR1 SGHTA, CDR2 FQGNSA. The CDR3 extends over 15 amino acids. The CDR3 loop is CASSFPGQGGEEAFF. The CDR3 region has the DNA TGTGCCAGCAGCTTTCCGGGACAGGGGGGGGAGGAAGCTTTCTTT. The whole variable domain, remainder taken from reference TRBV7-2 and TRBJ1-1, is GAGVSQSPSNKVTEKGKDVELRCDPISGHTALYWYRQSLGQGLEFLIYFQGNSAPDKSGLPSDRFSAERTGGSVSTLTIQRTQQEDSAVYLCASSFPGQGGEEAFFGQGTRLTVV.

In this sample, this clone turned up a few times. V and J are TRBV7-9 and TRBJ2-1, with 8 bases that match TRBD2. V gave up 7 bases and J gave up 0 bases; unmatched junction bases: 8. The CDR3 runs 16 residues. The germline CDR1 and CDR2 sequences are SEHNR and FQNEAQ (reference sequence). The chain's CDR3 is CASIVSGVSSYNEQFF. CDR3 coding DNA: TGTGCCAGCATCGTTAGCGGGGTGAGCTCCTACAATGAGCAGTTCTTC. The complete variable domain, with remaining parts taken from reference TRBV7-9 and TRBJ2-1, reads DTGVSQNPRHKITKRGQNVTFRCDPISEHNRLYWYRQTLGQGPEFLTYFQNEAQLEKSRLLSDRFSAERPKGSFSTLEIQRTEQGDSAMYLCASIVSGVSSYNEQFFGPGTRLTVL.

The chain joins TRBV10-3 to TRBJ1-3, with a weak D call TRBD1 (6 bases). The CDR3 is made up of 15 amino acids. The ends were cut back, 2 bases at V and 1 base at J, with 9 bases in the middle. Germline V gene lookup returns CDR1 ENHRY and CDR2 SYGVKD. CDR3 nucleotides: TGTGCCATCAGTGAGGCCACAGGGTCTGGAAACACCATATATTTT. It specifies CAISEATGSGNTIYF.

The chain combines TRBV10-3 with TRBJ2-5; TRBD2 is a possible D gene (5 bases). The CDR3 has 12 amino acids. CDR1 is ENHRY and CDR2 is SYGVKD in the germline V gene. V gave up 10 bases and J gave up 5 bases, with 14 bases separating them. CDR3 residues: CATKGDGETQYF. CDR3 DNA sequence: TGTGCCACCAAGGGAGATGGGGAGACCCAGTACTTC.

This chain links TRBV5-1 with TRBJ2-5, with TRBD1 matching 11 bases. Germline V gene sequence: CDR1 SGHRS, CDR2 YFSETQ. V trimming: 4 bases; J trimming: 5 bases; junction bases outside the gene matches: 4. The CDR3 contains 14 residues. The CDR3 protein is CASSGQGAAETQYF. CDR3 in DNA: TGCGCCAGCAGCGGACAGGGGGCCGCCGAGACCCAGTACTTC.

The chain couples TRBV5-6 to TRBJ2-7; maybe TRBD1 (6 bases). V was pared by 4 bases and J by 2 bases, with 16 bases between. The germline CDR1 and CDR2 sequences are SGHDT and YYEEEE. The CDR3 spans 15 residues. In DNA form, the CDR3 reads TGTGCCAGCAGCAACAGCTGGGGGCGAACCTACGAGCAGTACGTC. It yields the protein CASSNSWGRTYEQYV.

The rearrangement uses TRBV6-2 or TRBV6-3 and TRBJ1-5; 8 bases map to TRBD1. The CDR3 contains 14 residues. In germline, CDR1 is MNHEY, CDR2 SVGEGT. Trimming at V came to 6 bases and at J to 5 bases, leaving 6 bases not matched to a gene. The CDR3 spells CASSPGTGYQPQHF. CDR3 bases: TGTGCCAGCAGCCCCGGGACAGGCTATCAGCCCCAGCATTTT.

This clone was recorded only once. This CDR3 reads CASSQDWAQGPELAGVFNEQFF. CDR3 coding DNA: TGTGCCAGCAGCCAAGATTGGGCACAGGGGCCCGAACTAGCGGGAGTCTTCAATGAGCAGTTCTTC. V gene TRBV3-1 (or the pseudogene TRBV3-2) combines with J gene TRBJ2-1, with TRBD2 matching over 11 bases. The CDR3 runs 22 residues. From germline, CDR1 is LGHDT and CDR2 YNNKEL (reference sequence). Trimming at V came to 0 bases and at J to 6 bases, leaving 22 bases not matched to a gene.

V usage is TRBV4-1 and J usage is TRBJ2-7, with 12 bases aligning to TRBD2. The V segment lost 8 bases and the J segment 5 bases; nucleotides outside the gene matches: 4. Germline V lookup: CDR1 MGHRA, CDR2 YSYEKL. CDR3 length: 13 amino acids. CDR3 sequence (DNA): TGCGCCAGCCTCCGACTAGCGGGGGACGAGCAGTACGTC. This encodes CASLRLAGDEQYV.

V is TRBV28 and J is TRBJ2-7, with 13 bases lining up with TRBD2. Trimming at V came to 2 bases and at J to 6 bases, leaving 7 bases not matched to a gene. Germline-derived CDR1 and CDR2 are MDHEN and SYDVKM. This CDR3 spans 16 amino acids. CDR3 sequence (DNA): TGTGCCAGCAGTTTACCGGGACTAGCGGGATTTGGCGAGCAGTACTTC. This codes for CASSLPGLAGFGEQYF.